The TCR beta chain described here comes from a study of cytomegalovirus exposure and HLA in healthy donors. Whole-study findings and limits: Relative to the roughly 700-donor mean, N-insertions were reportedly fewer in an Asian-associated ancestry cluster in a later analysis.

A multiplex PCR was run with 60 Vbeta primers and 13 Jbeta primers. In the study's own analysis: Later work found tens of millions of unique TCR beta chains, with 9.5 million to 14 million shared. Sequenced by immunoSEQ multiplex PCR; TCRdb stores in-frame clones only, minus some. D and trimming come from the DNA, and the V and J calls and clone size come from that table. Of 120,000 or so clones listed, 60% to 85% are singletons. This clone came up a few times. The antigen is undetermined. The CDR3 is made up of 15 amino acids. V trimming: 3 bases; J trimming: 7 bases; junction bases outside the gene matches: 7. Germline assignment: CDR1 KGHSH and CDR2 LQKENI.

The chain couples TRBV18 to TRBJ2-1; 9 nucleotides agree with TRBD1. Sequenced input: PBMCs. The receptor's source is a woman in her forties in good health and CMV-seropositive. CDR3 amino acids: CASSPPGQGGNEQFF. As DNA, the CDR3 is TGTGCCAGCTCACCCCCGGGACAGGGTGGAAATGAGCAGTTCTTC.